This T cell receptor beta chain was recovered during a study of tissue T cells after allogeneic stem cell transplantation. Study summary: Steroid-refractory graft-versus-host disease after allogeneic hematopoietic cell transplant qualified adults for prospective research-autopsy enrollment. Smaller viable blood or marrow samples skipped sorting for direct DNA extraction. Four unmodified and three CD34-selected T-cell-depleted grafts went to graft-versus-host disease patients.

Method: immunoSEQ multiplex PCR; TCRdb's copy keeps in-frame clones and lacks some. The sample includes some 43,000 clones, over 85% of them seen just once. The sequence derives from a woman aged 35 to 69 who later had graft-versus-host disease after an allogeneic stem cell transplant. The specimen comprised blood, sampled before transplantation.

The CDR3 DNA is TGTGCCAGCGTTAGGGACACTCTCGGCGATGAGCAGTTCTTC. It is translated as CASVRDTLGDEQFF. The V call is TRBV11-2, the J call TRBJ2-1; weak D call: TRBD1 (6 bases). V shed 8 bases and J shed 8 bases, with 19 bases lying between them. Germline V CDR1 and CDR2: SGHAT, FQNNGV. The CDR3 length is 14 residues.